Listed here are 23 T cell receptor beta chains from one sample, sequenced in a study of metastatic and nonmetastatic thyroid tumors (dated by TCRdb to 2020 to 2021). Libraries were made using PCR. Sequencing used an Illumina HiSeq 4000. Using fastp at Q25 and MiXCR, TCRdb reprocessed the public reads and kept productive beta chains. This sample has approximately 28,000 clones in its table, and about 15% of those were observed once. The ten largest clones add up to under 7.5% of the sample. No patient had received any treatment before thyroid surgery. The sequencing sample was made of blood. The receptors derive from a male donor with papillary thyroid cancer or a benign thyroid nodule (not recorded which). Some clones in this sample may be carry-over from other donors' samples.

The V call is TRBV24-1, the J call TRBJ1-4; 7 nucleotides match TRBD1. From germline, CDR1 is KGHDR and CDR2 SFDVKD. The CDR3 loop spans 15 amino acids. Trimming at V came to 3 bases and at J to 6 bases, leaving 6 bases not matched to a gene. The CDR3 loop is CATSDGDRMHEKLFF. The CDR3 DNA follows: TGTGCCACCAGTGATGGGGACAGAATGCATGAAAAACTGTTTTTT.

The genes are TRBV12-3 or TRBV12-4 and TRBJ1-6; 10 nucleotides agree with TRBD1. The V and J ends lost 6 bases and 7 bases, in that order; junction bases with no gene match: 3. The CDR3 is made up of 14 amino acids. The CDR3 nucleotides read TGTGCCAGCAGCGGACAGGGGGTAAATTCACCCCTCCACTTT. The encoded protein is CASSGQGVNSPLHF.

This clone was seen at least ten times. The chain links TRBV28 to TRBJ1-4, with D unresolved. Trimming shortened V by 2 bases and J by 0 bases, and 4 bases separated the two germline ends. The germline V gene has CDR1 MDHEN and CDR2 SYDVKM. The CDR3 is 14 residues long. In DNA form, the CDR3 reads TGTGCCAGCAGTTTAAGGTCAACTAATGAAAAACTGTTTTTT. The encoded protein is CASSLRSTNEKLFF.

This clone was observed many times. V usage is TRBV5-1 and J usage is TRBJ1-1, with D possibly being TRBD1 (5 bases). Looked up from germline, CDR1 is SGHRS and CDR2 is YFSETQ. CDR3 size: 15 residues. Trimming left V 4 bases short and J 4 bases short, with 17 bases between. CDR3 protein: CASSTWGGESTEAFF. The CDR3 DNA reads TGCGCCAGCAGCACCTGGGGGGGGGAGAGCACTGAAGCTTTCTTT. The variable domain in full, with the rest retrieved from reference TRBV5-1 and TRBJ1-1, is KAGVTQTPRYLIKTRGQQVTLSCSPISGHRSVSWYQQTPGQGLQFLFEYFSETQRNKGNFPGRFSGRQFSNSRSEMNVSTLELGDSALYLCASSTWGGESTEAFFGQGTRLTVV.

The chain combines TRBV24-1 with TRBJ1-5; D is undetermined. CDR3 length: 12 residues. The V gene lost 6 bases and the J gene lost 7 bases, with 9 bases spanning the gap. Germline CDR1 is KGHDR and CDR2 is SFDVKD. CDR3 bases: TGTGCCACCAGTCAGGATTTACAGCCCCAGCATTTT. It yields the protein CATSQDLQPQHF.

The chain is built from TRBV25-1 and TRBJ1-1, with D possibly matching TRBD1 (6 bases). The germline CDR1 and CDR2 sequences are MGHDK and SYGVNS. CDR3 length: 15 amino acids. V lost 8 bases, J lost 1 base, and 17 bases lay in between. CDR3 bases: TGTGCCAGCGGACGGGCAGGGGTAGAGAACACTGAAGCTTTCTTT. It encodes CASGRAGVENTEAFF.

This clone showed up many times. This chain connects TRBV7-9 to TRBJ2-3; TRBD2 aligns across 13 bases. Germline loops: CDR1 SEHNR, CDR2 FQNEAQ (reference sequence). The CDR3 runs to 18 residues. Losses at the gene ends were 5 bases for V and 2 bases for J; bases not matched to a gene: 10. CDR3 loop: CASSPGLAGTPNTDTQYF. CDR3 nucleotides: TGTGCCAGCAGCCCGGGACTAGCGGGGACTCCAAACACAGATACGCAGTATTTT.

This clone was seen many times. CDR3 residues: CASSVAGLAGGQDTQYF. The CDR3 DNA is TGTGCCAGCAGCGTAGCTGGACTAGCGGGAGGGCAAGATACGCAGTATTTT. The chain is built from TRBV9 and TRBJ2-3; 15 nucleotides line up with TRBD2. This CDR3 comprises 17 residues. With V trimmed by 0 bases and J by 5 bases, 4 bases remained unmatched. Looked up from germline, CDR1 is SGDLS and CDR2 is YYNGEE. Full variable domain (outside the CDR3, taken from reference TRBV9 and TRBJ2-3): DSGVTQTPKHLITATGQRVTLRCSPRSGDLSVYWYQQSLDQGLQFLIQYYNGEERAKGNILERFSAQQFPDLHSELNLSSLELGDSALYFCASSVAGLAGGQDTQYFGPGTRLTVL.

This clone was recorded at least ten times. J is TRBJ2-1 and V is TRBV27, with TRBD2 matching over 9 bases. The CDR3 is made up of 15 amino acids. Germline CDR1 MNHEY, CDR2 SMNVEV (reference sequence). Unmatched junction bases numbered 8, after V lost 4 bases and J lost 7 bases. The CDR3 bases are TGTGCCAGCAGTTCCCAGCGGGAGGCTCCGAATGAGCAGTTCTTC. Amino acid sequence: CASSSQREAPNEQFF.

This clone was detected many times. The rearrangement uses TRBV28 and TRBJ2-1; 9 nucleotides agree with TRBD2. CDR3 length: 14 amino acids. With 6 bases clipped from V and 6 bases from J, the junction kept 6 bases outside the gene matches. Germline CDR1 MDHEN, CDR2 SYDVKM. Written as DNA, the CDR3 is TGTGCCAGCAGCCGGGGACTAGCCAGCAATGAGCAGTTCTTC. Translating it yields CASSRGLASNEQFF. The entire variable domain, with the rest obtained from reference TRBV28 and TRBJ2-1, is as follows: DVKVTQSSRYLVKRTGEKVFLECVQDMDHENMFWYRQDPGLGLRLIYFSYDVKMKEKGDIPEGYSVSREKKERFSLILESASTNQTSMYLCASSRGLASNEQFFGPGTRLTVL.

At least ten counts were recorded for this clone. The junction departs from germline at one end; a sequencing error may be responsible. The V and J genes are TRBV7-7 and TRBJ2-1, with 7 bases lining up with TRBD2. Germline values: CDR1 SSHAT, CDR2 FNYEAQ (reference sequence). The length of the CDR3 is 12 residues. CDR3 sequence (DNA): TGTGCTAGCAGCTCTAGCGGAGGTGAGCAGTTCTTC. This gives the protein CASSSSGGEQFF.

This clone appeared many times. V is TRBV7-2 and J is TRBJ1-1; D is ambiguous. V shed 4 bases and J shed 3 bases, with 9 bases lying between them. The CDR3 consists of 13 residues. Germline V gene lookup returns CDR1 SGHTA and CDR2 FQGNSA. The CDR3 coding sequence is TGTGCCAGCAGCTGGCGTGGGGACACTGAAGCTTTCTTT. Translation: CASSWRGDTEAFF.

The chain has TRBV9 and TRBJ2-7, with D unclear. This CDR3 spans 15 amino acids. Trimming took 5 bases from V and 6 from J, leaving 21 bases between them. The germline gives CDR1 SGDLS, CDR2 YYNGEE. The CDR3 DNA reads as TGTGCCAGCAGGTCGTACGGGCAGTGGGTCTGCGAGCAGTACTTC. Protein sequence: CASRSYGQWVCEQYF.

Many counts were recorded for this clone. The J gene is TRBJ2-3, the V gene TRBV6-1; 9 bases are a match to TRBD2. Germline V gene lookup returns CDR1 MNHNS and CDR2 SASEGT. The CDR3 loop spans 19 amino acids. Unmatched junction bases numbered 14, after V lost 3 bases and J lost 1 base. CDR3 sequence (DNA): TGTGCCAGCAGTGAGATTAGAGCGGGAGGAAACAGGGGCACAGATACGCAGTATTTT. Translating gives CASSEIRAGGNRGTDTQYF.

This clone has a count of ten or more. This chain uses TRBV12-3 or TRBV12-4 with TRBJ2-3; 8 bases map to TRBD2. The CDR3 runs to 15 residues. The V gene end was trimmed by 6 bases and the J gene end by 2 bases; junction bases not matched to a gene: 7. The CDR3 reads CASSHELAATDTQYF. As DNA, the CDR3 is TGTGCCAGCAGCCATGAACTAGCGGCCACAGATACGCAGTATTTT.

In its sample, this clone was seen many times. The chain has TRBV29-1 and TRBJ1-2; tentatively, D is TRBD1 (5 bases). The V end was cut by 1 base, the J end by 4 bases, with 10 bases between. Looked up from germline, CDR1 is SQVTM and CDR2 is ANQGSEA. The CDR3 covers 13 residues. The CDR3 DNA sequence: TGCAGCGTTGAAGCCCAGGGCGTCTATGGCTACACCTTC. This gives the protein CSVEAQGVYGYTF.

This clone appeared many times. The rearrangement joins TRBV29-1 to TRBJ1-1, with TRBD1 matching over 8 bases. Germline CDR1 SQVTM, CDR2 ANQGSEA. This CDR3 has 15 residues. Germline trimming cut 4 bases from V and 0 bases from J; bases unmatched to any gene: 7. CDR3 DNA: TGCAGCGTTGGGACAGGGTGGGGAATGAACACTGAAGCTTTCTTT. Amino acids: CSVGTGWGMNTEAFF.

This clone was observed many times. The chain links TRBV9 to TRBJ2-3, with a weak D call TRBD2 (6 bases). CDR1 is SGDLS and CDR2 is YYNGEE in the germline V gene. The CDR3 extends over 13 amino acids. Deletions cut 2 bases from V and 7 bases from J, with 11 bases between. Written as DNA, the CDR3 is TGTGCCAGCAGCGTTTCGGGGGAAAATACGCAGTATTTT. Translated, it gives CASSVSGENTQYF. The variable domain in full, with the rest retrieved from reference TRBV9 and TRBJ2-3, is DSGVTQTPKHLITATGQRVTLRCSPRSGDLSVYWYQQSLDQGLQFLIQYYNGEERAKGNILERFSAQQFPDLHSELNLSSLELGDSALYFCASSVSGENTQYFGPGTRLTVL.

This clone came up many times. Other DNA sequences in this sample translate to the same CDR3. The rearrangement uses TRBV9 and TRBJ1-1, with unresolved D. Germline CDR1 and CDR2: SGDLS and YYNGEE. V was pared by 0 bases and J by 1 base, with 10 bases between. The CDR3 has 15 amino acids. CDR3 bases: TGTGCCAGCAGCGTAGTCTCGGAGGCGAACACTGAAGCTTTCTTT. Its translation: CASSVVSEANTEAFF.

The CDR3 DNA sequence: TGCAGTGCTAGGGACAGGGGGTTGTCCTACGAGCAGTACTTC. The encoded protein is CSARDRGLSYEQYF. This rearrangement joins TRBV20-1 to TRBJ2-7; 10 nucleotides agree with TRBD1. The ends lost 3 bases at V and 1 base at J; junction bases unmatched: 3. Per germline, CDR1 DFQATT and CDR2 SNEGSKA (reference sequence). The CDR3 is 14 amino acids.

The table lists this clone with a few counts. This chain links TRBV19 with TRBJ1-1; D gene ambiguous. The V gene's germline CDR1 is LNHDA and CDR2 SQIVND (reference sequence). V shed 4 bases and J shed 13 bases, with 10 bases lying between them. The CDR3 is 10 amino acids. CDR3 sequence reads: CASSKAIGFF. The CDR3 DNA follows: TGTGCCAGTAGTAAAGCTATTGGTTTCTTT. Full variable domain (remainder filled in from reference TRBV19 and TRBJ1-1): DGGITQSPKYLFRKEGQNVTLSCEQNLNHDAMYWYRQDPGQGLRLIYYSQIVNDFQKGDIAEGYSVSREKKESFPLTVTSAQKNPTAFYLCASSKAIGFFGQGTRLTVV.

About this clone itself: Germline is not matched at one junction end, which may reflect a read error. The chain recombines TRBV5-1 with TRBJ1-4, with D possibly matching TRBD1 (6 bases). Germline assignment: CDR1 SGHRS and CDR2 YFSETQ. The CDR3 loop spans 15 amino acids. The CDR3 DNA reads TGCGCCAGCAGCTACGGGGCAGGGGCTAGGGAAATACTGTTTTTT. This sequence encodes CASSYGAGAREILFF.

The chain carries TRBV11-2 and TRBJ1-5, with a weak D call TRBD1 (6 bases). Germline-derived CDR1 and CDR2 are SGHAT and FQNNGV. This CDR3 is built from 17 residues. Between the trimmed V and J ends, which lost 7 bases and 4 bases, there was a span of 23 bases. CDR3 sequence (DNA): TGTGCCAGCACCGGATCCCCGAGGACAGCGAGGAATCAGCCCCAGCATTTT. The encoded protein is CASTGSPRTARNQPQHF. The full variable domain, completed using reference TRBV11-2 and TRBJ1-5, is EAGVAQSPRYKIIEKRQSVAFWCNPISGHATLYWYQQILGQGPKLLIQFQNNGVVDDSQLPKDRFSAERLKGVDSTLKIQPAKLEDSAVYLCASTGSPRTARNQPQHFGDGTRLSIL.